Listed here is a single T cell receptor (beta chain). Its antigen has not been determined. Base qualities are not at hand, and no much larger clone is one base apart. A single peripheral blood draw of about 116 mL on average was collected from each donor into heparinised tubes. A BD FACSAria II and a panel including CD45RO, CCR7, CD25, CD127, CD95 and CD27 were used to sort naive, central memory, regulatory and stem cell-like memory CD4+ T cells. All sorted populations exceeded 95% purity. PBMCs were isolated immediately by Lymphoprep density gradient centrifugation and stained directly without culture. Samples were stained and sorted in pairs, with one healthy donor and one patient per experiment, so that batch effects were minimized. The data were taken from a study of beta chain features in type 1 diabetes (dated by TCRdb to between 2017 and 2018). At the level of the whole study: Mean age, gender distribution, total cell number and subset yield were not different between patients and healthy donors. The study compared the TCRB repertoires of sorted circulating CD4+ T cell subsets in recently diagnosed type 1 diabetes patients with those in matched healthy donors. A total of roughly 98,000,000 sorted cells were examined across all samples, and RNA yield correlated strongly with the number of cells per subset. Regulatory and stem cell-like memory subsets were obtained from only 8 patients and about 8 healthy donors, while naive and central memory subsets were obtained from all 28 donors.

All of the isolated RNA was reverse transcribed with the High Capacity cDNA Reverse Transcription Kit, so expressed TCRB transcripts were sequenced. Naive, central memory and regulatory T cell samples underwent deep immunoSEQ sequencing, averaging about 3.3 million total reads per sample. After sorted cells were lysed in RLT buffer, RNA was extracted with DNase-treated RNeasy Micro or Mini kits, with the choice depending on cell number. Each cell subset was processed separately to prevent cross-contamination, with patient and healthy donor samples processed together. The immunoSEQ multiplex PCR was used to amplify TCRB sequences from cDNA, generating 87-bp fragments that spanned the CDR3 region. The amplicons were sequenced using the Illumina HiSeq platform. Processing in the source paper ran as follows. Synthetic template baselines were used to correct PCR bias computationally, reads within Hamming distance 2 were collapsed together, and singletons that could not be merged were discarded. Reads were aligned against IMGT so that V, D and J genes, CDR3 length and insertions or deletions at six rearrangement sites could be assigned. Clonotype counts were normalized to sorted cell number within each subset before computing true diversity and Gini coefficients with the tcR R package. Repertoire sharing was quantified using the overlap coefficient calculated on TCRB nucleotide sequences. As a proxy for the pre-selection repertoire, out-of-frame TCRB sequences from naive cells were analyzed. Here the immuneACCESS table is served through TCRdb, limited to in-frame sequences with V and J called. Missing clones are a known gap in these copies; in checked studies unresolved V genes cover under half, and the rest lacks a known reason. V and J calls and clone size are as listed in that table; D and trimming were resolved from the DNA. A total of hundreds of thousands of clones appear in this sample, around 15% of them only once. The ten largest clonotypes hold 0.03% to 0.045% of the sample.

Paper-wide results and their limitations: Naive, central memory and regulatory TCRB repertoires appeared to be more similar among patients than among healthy donors. PCR might favor shorter templates, but patient and control samples were amplified and corrected together, so any skew would affect both groups equally. At VDJ recombination sites, patients with type 1 diabetes made fewer insertions and deleted more nucleotides, a pattern implying thymic rearrangement abnormalities. Because small numbers of individuals were included in the HLA sub-analyses, any influence of HLA type on TCRB rearrangement was left unresolved. A moderate but significant shortening of TCRB CDR3 length was observed in type 1 diabetes patients in all four CD4+ subsets. Because cDNA was sequenced instead of genomic DNA, highly expressing activated cells could be over-represented, though the groups showed no difference in activation or CD3 levels.

The receptor's source is a man aged 18-30 years with type 1 diabetes. Sequences were obtained from naive CD4+ T cells from blood. The cell subset or site label here, explained by the study, means: true naive CD4+ T cells.

The encoded CDR3 is CASSGPDGNQPQHF. DNA sequence: TGTGCCAGTTCTGGGCCCGATGGCAATCAGCCCCAGCATTTT. The V and J segments used are TRBV7-2 and TRBJ1-5; no D gene can be assigned with confidence. Looking up the germline V gene yields CDR1 SGHTA and CDR2 FQGNSA. The trim is 9 bases for V and 2 bases for J, with a gap of 14 bases between the germline ends. The CDR3 spans 14 residues, from the cysteine through the phenylalanine. Just CDR3 DNA is preserved here, 42 bases in frame from base 1.